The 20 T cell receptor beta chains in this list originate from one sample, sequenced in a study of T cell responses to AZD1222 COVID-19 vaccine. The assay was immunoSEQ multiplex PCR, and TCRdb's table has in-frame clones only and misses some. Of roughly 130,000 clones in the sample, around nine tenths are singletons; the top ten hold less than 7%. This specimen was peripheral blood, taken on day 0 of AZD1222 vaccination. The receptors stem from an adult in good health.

The CDR3: CAWSGFPEAFF. Written as DNA, the CDR3 is TGTGCCTGGAGCGGATTCCCTGAAGCTTTCTTT. This chain links TRBV30 with TRBJ1-1, with D unclear. Germline CDR1 reads GTSNPN; CDR2 reads SVGIG (reference sequence). This CDR3 is built from 11 residues. Deletions cut 3 bases from V and 6 bases from J, with 8 bases between.

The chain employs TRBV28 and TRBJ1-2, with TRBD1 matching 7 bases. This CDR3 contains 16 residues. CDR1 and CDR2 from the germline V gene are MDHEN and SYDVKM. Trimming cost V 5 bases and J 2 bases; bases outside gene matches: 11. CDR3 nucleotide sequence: TGTGCCAGCAGTCTCATACAGGGGACGCTCAACTATGGCTACACCTTC. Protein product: CASSLIQGTLNYGYTF.

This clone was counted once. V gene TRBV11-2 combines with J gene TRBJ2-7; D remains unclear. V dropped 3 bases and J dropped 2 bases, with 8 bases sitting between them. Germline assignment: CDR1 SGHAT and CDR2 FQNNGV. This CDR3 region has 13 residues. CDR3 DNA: TGTGCCAGCAGCTTGGGCGGAACCTACGAGCAGTACTTC. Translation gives CASSLGGTYEQYF.

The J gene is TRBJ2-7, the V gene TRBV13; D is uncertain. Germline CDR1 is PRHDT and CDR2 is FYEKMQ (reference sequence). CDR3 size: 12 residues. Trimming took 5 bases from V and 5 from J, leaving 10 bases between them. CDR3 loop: CASSAGLNEQYF. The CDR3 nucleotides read TGTGCCAGCAGCGCTGGGCTGAACGAGCAGTACTTC.

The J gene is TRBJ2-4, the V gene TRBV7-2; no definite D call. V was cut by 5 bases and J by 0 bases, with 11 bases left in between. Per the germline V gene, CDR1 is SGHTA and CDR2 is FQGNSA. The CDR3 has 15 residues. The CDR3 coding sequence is TGTGCCAGCAGCCCGAACCGGTTAGCCAAAAACATTCAGTACTTC. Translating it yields CASSPNRLAKNIQYF.

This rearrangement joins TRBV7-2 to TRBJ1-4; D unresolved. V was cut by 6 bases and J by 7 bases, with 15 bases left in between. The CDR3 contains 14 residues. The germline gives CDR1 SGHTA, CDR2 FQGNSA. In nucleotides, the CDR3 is TGTGCCAGCAGTATTGACGGGCGGGGTGAAAAACTGTTTTTT. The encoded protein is CASSIDGRGEKLFF.

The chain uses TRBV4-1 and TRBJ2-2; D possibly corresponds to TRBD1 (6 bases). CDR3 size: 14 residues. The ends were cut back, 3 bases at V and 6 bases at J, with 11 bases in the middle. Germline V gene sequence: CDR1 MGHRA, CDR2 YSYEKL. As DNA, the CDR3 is TGCGCCAGCAGCCACGGACCAGGGGCCGGGGAGCTGTTTTTT. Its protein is CASSHGPGAGELFF.

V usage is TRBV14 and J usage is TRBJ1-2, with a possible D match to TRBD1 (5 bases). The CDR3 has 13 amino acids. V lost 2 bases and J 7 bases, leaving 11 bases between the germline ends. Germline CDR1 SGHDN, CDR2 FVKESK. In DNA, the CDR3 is TGTGCCAGCAGCCAACACCTTGGGGGTGGCTACACCTTC. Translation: CASSQHLGGGYTF.

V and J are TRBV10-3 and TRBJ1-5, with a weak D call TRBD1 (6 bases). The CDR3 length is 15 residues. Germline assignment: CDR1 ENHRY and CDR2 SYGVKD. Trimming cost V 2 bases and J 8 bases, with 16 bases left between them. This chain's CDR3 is CAISETGQFGKPQHF. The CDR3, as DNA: TGTGCCATCAGTGAGACTGGACAGTTTGGTAAGCCCCAGCATTTT.

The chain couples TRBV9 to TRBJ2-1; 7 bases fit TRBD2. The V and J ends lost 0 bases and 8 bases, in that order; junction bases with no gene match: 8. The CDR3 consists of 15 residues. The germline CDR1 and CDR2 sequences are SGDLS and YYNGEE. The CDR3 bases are TGTGCCAGCAGCGTAGAAGCGGGACCACCCGATGAGCAGTTCTTC. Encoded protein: CASSVEAGPPDEQFF.

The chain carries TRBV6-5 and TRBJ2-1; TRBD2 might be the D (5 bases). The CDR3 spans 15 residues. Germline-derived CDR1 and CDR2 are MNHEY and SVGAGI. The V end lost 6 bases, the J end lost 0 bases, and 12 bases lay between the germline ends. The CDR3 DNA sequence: TGTGCCAGCAGCCGTAGCGTACCCTCCTACAATGAGCAGTTCTTC. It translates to CASSRSVPSYNEQFF.

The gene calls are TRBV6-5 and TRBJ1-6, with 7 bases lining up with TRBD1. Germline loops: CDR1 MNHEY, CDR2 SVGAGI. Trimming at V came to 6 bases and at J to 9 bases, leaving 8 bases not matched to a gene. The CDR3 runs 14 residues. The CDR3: CASRPQGEVSPLHF. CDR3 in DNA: TGTGCCAGCAGACCTCAGGGGGAGGTTTCACCCCTCCACTTT.

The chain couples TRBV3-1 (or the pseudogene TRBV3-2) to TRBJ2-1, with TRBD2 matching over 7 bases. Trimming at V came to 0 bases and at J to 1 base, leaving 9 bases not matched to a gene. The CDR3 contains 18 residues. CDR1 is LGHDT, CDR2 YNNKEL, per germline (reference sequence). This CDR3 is CASSQDQASGGSYNEQFF. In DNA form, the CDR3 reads TGTGCCAGCAGCCAAGATCAGGCTAGCGGAGGGTCCTACAATGAGCAGTTCTTC.

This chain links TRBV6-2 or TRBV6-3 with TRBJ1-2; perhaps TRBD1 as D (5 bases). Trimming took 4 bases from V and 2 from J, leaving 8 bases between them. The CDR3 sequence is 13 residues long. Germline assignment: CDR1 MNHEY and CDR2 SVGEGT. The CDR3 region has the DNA TGTGCCAGCAGTTCCCAGGGAAACTATGGCTACACCTTC. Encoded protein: CASSSQGNYGYTF.

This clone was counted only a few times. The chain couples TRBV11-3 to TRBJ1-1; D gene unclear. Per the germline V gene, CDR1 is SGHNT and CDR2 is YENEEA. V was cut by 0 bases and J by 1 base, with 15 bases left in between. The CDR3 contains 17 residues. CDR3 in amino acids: CASSLENTVRGNTEAFF. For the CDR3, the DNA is TGTGCCAGCAGCTTAGAAAATACGGTACGCGGGAACACTGAAGCTTTCTTT.

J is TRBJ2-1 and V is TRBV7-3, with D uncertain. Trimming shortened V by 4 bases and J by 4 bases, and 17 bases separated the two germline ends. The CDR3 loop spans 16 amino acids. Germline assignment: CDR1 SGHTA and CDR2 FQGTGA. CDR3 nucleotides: TGTGCCAGCAGCTCCTCCGGCTCGCGGCATTACAATGAGCAGTTCTTC. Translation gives CASSSSGSRHYNEQFF. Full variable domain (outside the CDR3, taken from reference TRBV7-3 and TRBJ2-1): GAGVSQTPSNKVTEKGKYVELRCDPISGHTALYWYRQSLGQGPEFLIYFQGTGAADDSGLPNDRFFAVRPEGSVSTLKIQRTERGDSAVYLCASSSSGSRHYNEQFFGPGTRLTVL.

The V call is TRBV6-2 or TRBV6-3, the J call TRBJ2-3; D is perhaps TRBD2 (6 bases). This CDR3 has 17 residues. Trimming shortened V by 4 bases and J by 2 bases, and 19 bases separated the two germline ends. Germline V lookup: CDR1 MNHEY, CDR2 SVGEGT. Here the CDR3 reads CASSSLPGERNTDTQYF. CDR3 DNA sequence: TGTGCCAGCAGTTCCCTTCCGGGGGAGCGCAACACAGATACGCAGTATTTT.

As DNA, the CDR3 is TGTGCCAGCAGCTTGGCCGCCGGGAGGCAGTACTTC. Its protein product is CASSLAAGRQYF. The chain is built from TRBV5-6 and TRBJ2-7, with a tentative D call TRBD2 (6 bases). Trimming took off 0 bases at V and 9 bases at J, with 10 bases between the two ends. Germline V gene sequence: CDR1 SGHDT, CDR2 YYEEEE. This CDR3 has 12 residues.

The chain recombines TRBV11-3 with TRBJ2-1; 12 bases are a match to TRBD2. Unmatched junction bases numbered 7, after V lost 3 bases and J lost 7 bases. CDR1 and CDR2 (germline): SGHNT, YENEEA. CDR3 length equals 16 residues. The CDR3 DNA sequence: TGTGCCAGCAGCTTCCTACTAGCGGGAGGATATAATGAGCAGTTCTTC. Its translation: CASSFLLAGGYNEQFF.

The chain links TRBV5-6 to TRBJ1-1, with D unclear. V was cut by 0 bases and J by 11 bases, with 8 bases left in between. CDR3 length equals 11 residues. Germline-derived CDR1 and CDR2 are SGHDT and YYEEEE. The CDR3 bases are TGTGCCAGCAGCTTGGAGCCCGGGGCTTTCTTT. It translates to CASSLEPGAFF.